The 24 T cell receptor beta chains in this list originate from one sample, sequenced in a study of blood T cell repertoires in COVID-19. Sequencing used immunoSEQ multiplex PCR; TCRdb keeps in-frame clones, though not all of them. This table has roughly 120,000 clones, approximately 80% appearing once. Sequencing was carried out using peripheral blood. Receptor source: a man in his 70s with acute or convalescent COVID-19.

In DNA, the CDR3 is TGTGCCAGCAGTTTACCACAGAGCGGGGAGCTGTTTTTT. This translates into CASSLPQSGELFF. The chain links TRBV28 to TRBJ2-2; D is unresolved. V shed 2 bases and J shed 7 bases, with 8 bases lying between them. The V gene's germline CDR1 is MDHEN and CDR2 SYDVKM. The CDR3 contains 13 residues.

The chain uses TRBV5-1 and TRBJ2-2, with 8 bases fitting TRBD1. Unmatched junction bases numbered 5, after V lost 7 bases and J lost 0 bases. Germline-derived CDR1 and CDR2 are SGHRS and YFSETQ. There are 15 residues in the CDR3. CDR3 coding DNA: TGCGCCAGCGGGCAGGGGGCGCCGAACACCGGGGAGCTGTTTTTT. It yields the protein CASGQGAPNTGELFF.

The table lists this clone with a count of one. V usage is TRBV3-1 (or the pseudogene TRBV3-2) and J usage is TRBJ1-4, with 12 bases matching TRBD1. The CDR3 totals 16 residues. In germline, CDR1 is LGHDT, CDR2 YNNKEL (reference sequence). Trimming cost V 4 bases and J 2 bases; bases outside gene matches: 2. CDR3 in DNA: TGTGCCAGCAGCCTAGGGACAGGGGGCACTAATGAAAAACTGTTTTTT. This gives the protein CASSLGTGGTNEKLFF.

The gene calls are TRBV6-5 and TRBJ2-3; D is uncertain. The CDR3 spans 13 residues. Germline V gene lookup returns CDR1 MNHEY and CDR2 SVGAGI. Trimming stripped 6 bases from V and 0 bases from J, with 7 bases between. The CDR3 region is CASRETSTDTQYF. CDR3 nucleotides: TGTGCCAGCAGGGAGACGAGCACAGATACGCAGTATTTT.

This clone was counted between two and nine times. The chain's CDR3 is CASSLDRGVEAFF. CDR3 DNA sequence: TGTGCCAGCAGCTTAGATAGAGGAGTTGAAGCTTTCTTT. This sequence joins TRBV11-2 and TRBJ1-1; no reliable D call. Germline CDR1 is SGHAT and CDR2 is FQNNGV. This CDR3 has 13 residues. V gave up 0 bases and J gave up 7 bases, with 9 bases separating them.

CDR3 in amino acids: CASSLETGVGEQFF. In DNA, the CDR3 is TGCGCCAGCAGCTTGGAGACAGGGGTCGGGGAGCAGTTCTTC. This chain uses TRBV5-1 with TRBJ2-1; 8 positions match TRBD1. V gave up 0 bases and J gave up 10 bases; unmatched junction bases: 6. This CDR3 is 14 amino acids long. In germline, CDR1 is SGHRS, CDR2 YFSETQ. Using reference TRBV5-1 and TRBJ2-1 for the parts outside the CDR3, the full variable domain is KAGVTQTPRYLIKTRGQQVTLSCSPISGHRSVSWYQQTPGQGLQFLFEYFSETQRNKGNFPGRFSGRQFSNSRSEMNVSTLELGDSALYLCASSLETGVGEQFFGPGTRLTVL.

This clone turned up a few times. The V call is TRBV5-5, the J call TRBJ1-2; D unresolved. Germline lookup yields CDR1 SGHKS and CDR2 YYEKEE (reference sequence). V was clipped by 0 bases and J by 1 base, with 4 bases between them. The length of the CDR3 is 13 residues. The CDR3 loop is CASSLGGNYGYTF. CDR3 nucleotides: TGTGCCAGCAGCTTGGGCGGTAACTATGGCTACACCTTC. Complete variable domain (other parts from reference TRBV5-5 and TRBJ1-2): DAGVTQSPTHLIKTRGQQVTLRCSPISGHKSVSWYQQVLGQGPQFIFQYYEKEERGRGNFPDRFSARQFPNYSSELNVNALLLGDSALYLCASSLGGNYGYTFGSGTRLTVV.

The rearrangement joins TRBV10-2 to TRBJ1-6, with D possibly matching TRBD1 (6 bases). Trimming took 6 bases from V and 0 from J, leaving 6 bases between them. CDR1 is WSHSY and CDR2 is SAAADI in the germline V gene. This CDR3 has 14 residues. The CDR3, as DNA: TGCGCCAGCAGGGACAGCTCCTATAATTCACCCCTCCACTTT. It translates to CASRDSSYNSPLHF.

The V gene is TRBV19, the J gene TRBJ2-1, with 9 bases matching TRBD2. Germline lookup yields CDR1 LNHDA and CDR2 SQIVND (reference sequence). The junction had 8 bases not matched to a gene; V was cut back by 7 bases and J by 4 bases. The CDR3 is 15 residues long. In nucleotides, the CDR3 is TGTGCCAGTATCGACGGAGCGGGGGGATACAATGAGCAGTTCTTC. Amino acid sequence: CASIDGAGGYNEQFF.

In this sample, this clone turned up a few times. J is TRBJ2-7 and V is TRBV5-1; 7 nucleotides align to TRBD1. This CDR3 has 14 amino acids. Germline CDR1 SGHRS, CDR2 YFSETQ. J lost 2 bases, V lost 4 bases, and 6 bases had no gene match. In DNA form, the CDR3 reads TGCGCCAGCAGCCCGGGACAGCGAACCTACGAGCAGTACTTC. Translation: CASSPGQRTYEQYF. Full variable domain (missing parts from reference TRBV5-1 and TRBJ2-7): KAGVTQTPRYLIKTRGQQVTLSCSPISGHRSVSWYQQTPGQGLQFLFEYFSETQRNKGNFPGRFSGRQFSNSRSEMNVSTLELGDSALYLCASSPGQRTYEQYFGPGTRLTVT.

The chain couples TRBV19 to TRBJ2-2, with a possible D match to TRBD1 (5 bases). The CDR3 runs 15 residues. Trimming left V 5 bases short and J 6 bases short, with 16 bases between. Looked up from germline, CDR1 is LNHDA and CDR2 is SQIVND (reference sequence). In DNA form, the CDR3 reads TGTGCCAGTAGTTTCGCTCAGGGTGGGGCCGGGGAGCTGTTTTTT. It codes for CASSFAQGGAGELFF.

The rearrangement joins TRBV5-5 to TRBJ1-6; possible D gene TRBD1, 6 bases. The germline gives CDR1 SGHKS, CDR2 YYEKEE (reference sequence). This CDR3 has 16 amino acids. Trimming cost V 4 bases and J 5 bases, with 16 bases left between them. The CDR3: CASSRGAGGDNSPLHF. CDR3 nucleotides: TGTGCCAGCAGCCGGGGGGCAGGAGGGGATAATTCACCCCTCCACTTT.

The chain has TRBV28 and TRBJ1-5, with D maybe TRBD1 (5 bases). The V gene's germline CDR1 is MDHEN and CDR2 SYDVKM. V dropped 1 base and J dropped 7 bases, with 5 bases sitting between them. The CDR3 sequence is 12 residues long. The CDR3 bases are TGTGCCAGCAGTTTATCAGGGCAGCCCCAGCATTTT. It is translated as CASSLSGQPQHF.

The V call is TRBV5-1, the J call TRBJ2-7; TRBD1 is a possible D gene (6 bases). The germline V and J ends were trimmed by 4 bases and 1 base, with 12 bases remaining between them. Germline CDR1 and CDR2: SGHRS and YFSETQ. This CDR3 has 14 amino acids. The CDR3 region has the DNA TGCGCCAGCAGCGTGACAGGTTCTTCCTACGAGCAGTACTTC. This gives the protein CASSVTGSSYEQYF.

V is TRBV28 and J is TRBJ1-1, with TRBD1 matching over 10 bases. J gave up 5 bases and V 1 base, and 4 bases lay outside the gene matches. The CDR3 runs 15 residues. Germline V CDR1 and CDR2: MDHEN, SYDVKM. The CDR3 reads CASSLSDRGLTEAFF. The CDR3 nucleotides read TGTGCCAGCAGTTTATCTGACAGGGGGCTTACTGAAGCTTTCTTT.

V usage is TRBV3-1 (or the pseudogene TRBV3-2) and J usage is TRBJ2-7, with 7 bases lining up with TRBD1. The length of the CDR3 is 13 residues. V was clipped by 4 bases and J by 2 bases; unmatched bases: 2. Germline V gene sequence: CDR1 LGHDT, CDR2 YNNKEL (reference sequence). The CDR3 loop is CASSPGTAYEQYF. The DNA of the CDR3 is TGTGCCAGCAGCCCCGGGACAGCCTACGAGCAGTACTTC.

This chain links TRBV9 with TRBJ1-5; TRBD1 might be the D (6 bases). Germline values: CDR1 SGDLS, CDR2 YYNGEE. Trimming left V 4 bases short and J 4 bases short, with 9 bases between. This CDR3 has 13 residues. As DNA, the CDR3 is TGTGCCAGCAGCCAAGGACAGAATCAGCCCCAGCATTTT. Amino acids: CASSQGQNQPQHF.

The chain couples TRBV3-1 (or the pseudogene TRBV3-2) to TRBJ1-1, with 8 bases aligning to TRBD1. From germline, CDR1 is LGHDT and CDR2 YNNKEL (reference sequence). J was trimmed by 5 bases and V by 5 bases; bases with no gene match: 10. The CDR3 has 15 residues. CDR3 sequence: CASSLPRQGLTEAFF. The CDR3 coding sequence is TGTGCCAGCAGCTTACCCCGACAGGGGCTTACTGAAGCTTTCTTT.

The chain employs TRBV5-6 and TRBJ2-5; 9 bases agree with TRBD1. V trimming: 2 bases; J trimming: 5 bases; junction bases outside the gene matches: 7. The CDR3 has 15 residues. Germline V CDR1 and CDR2: SGHDT, YYEEEE. CDR3 amino acids: CASSLQGAPMETQYF. CDR3 sequence (DNA): TGTGCCAGCAGCTTACAGGGGGCGCCGATGGAGACCCAGTACTTC.

This rearrangement joins TRBV2 to TRBJ1-2; TRBD1 agrees at 9 bases. J gave up 7 bases and V 8 bases, and 8 bases lay outside the gene matches. CDR3 length: 13 amino acids. In germline, CDR1 is SNHLY, CDR2 FYNNEI. The CDR3 loop reads CASGPGQGIGYTF. CDR3 coding DNA: TGTGCCAGCGGGCCGGGACAGGGTATTGGCTACACCTTC.

The CDR3 sequence is CASSYTTGSPHEQFF. CDR3 in DNA: TGTGCCAGCAGTTACACGACAGGGTCCCCCCATGAGCAGTTCTTC. The chain carries TRBV6-5 and TRBJ2-1; the match to TRBD1 covers 7 bases. The CDR3 length is 15 residues. Germline lookup yields CDR1 MNHEY and CDR2 SVGAGI. With 2 bases clipped from V and 8 bases from J, the junction kept 9 bases outside the gene matches.

Remarks on this clone: The same CDR3 can be traced to other DNA sequences in this sample. The genes are TRBV5-1 and TRBJ2-5; tentative D call: TRBD1 (6 bases). Per germline, CDR1 SGHRS and CDR2 YFSETQ. The CDR3 is made up of 14 amino acids. V lost 0 bases to trimming and J lost 4 bases, with 10 bases between them. CDR3 coding DNA: TGCGCCAGCAGCTTGGCGTTGGGGGCAGAGACCCAGTACTTC. This sequence encodes CASSLALGAETQYF.

The chain is built from TRBV12-5 and TRBJ2-3; D is uncertain. The CDR3 has 12 residues. Trimming cost V 7 bases and J 6 bases, with 11 bases left between them. Germline-derived CDR1 and CDR2 are LGHNT and FRNRAP. This CDR3 is CASADEADTQYF. For the CDR3, the DNA is TGTGCTAGTGCTGACGAGGCGGATACGCAGTATTTT.

This chain joins TRBV13 and TRBJ2-3; 13 nucleotides agree with TRBD2. The CDR3 length is 20 residues. Losses at the gene ends were 1 base for V and 0 bases for J; bases not matched to a gene: 10. Germline V gene sequence: CDR1 PRHDT, CDR2 FYEKMQ (reference sequence). In DNA, the CDR3 is TGTGCCAGCAGCTTAGAAGGAGGACTAGCGGGGGCGTATAGCACAGATACGCAGTATTTT. It specifies CASSLEGGLAGAYSTDTQYF.